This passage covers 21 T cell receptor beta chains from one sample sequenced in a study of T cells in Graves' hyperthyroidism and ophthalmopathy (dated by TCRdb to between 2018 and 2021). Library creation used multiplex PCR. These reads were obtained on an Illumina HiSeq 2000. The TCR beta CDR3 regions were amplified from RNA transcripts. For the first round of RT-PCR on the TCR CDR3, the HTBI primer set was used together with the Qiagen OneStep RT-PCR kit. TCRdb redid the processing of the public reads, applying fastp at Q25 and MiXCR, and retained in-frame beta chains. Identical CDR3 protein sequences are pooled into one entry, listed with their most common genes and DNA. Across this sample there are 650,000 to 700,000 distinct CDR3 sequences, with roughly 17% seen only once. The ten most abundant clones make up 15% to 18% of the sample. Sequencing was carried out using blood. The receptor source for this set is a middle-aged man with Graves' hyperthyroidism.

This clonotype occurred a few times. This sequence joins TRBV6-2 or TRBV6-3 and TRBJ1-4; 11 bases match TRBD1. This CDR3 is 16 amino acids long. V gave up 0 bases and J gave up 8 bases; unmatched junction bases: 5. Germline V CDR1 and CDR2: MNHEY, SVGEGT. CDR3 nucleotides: TGTGCCAGCAGTTACTCGCGGACAGGGGGCGGCGAAAAACTGTTTTTT. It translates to CASSYSRTGGGEKLFF.

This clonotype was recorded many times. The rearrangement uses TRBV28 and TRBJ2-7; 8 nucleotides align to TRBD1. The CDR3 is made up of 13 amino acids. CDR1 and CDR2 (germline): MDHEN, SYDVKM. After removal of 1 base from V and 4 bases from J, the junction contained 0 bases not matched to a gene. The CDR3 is CASSLYRGYEQYF. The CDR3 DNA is TGTGCCAGCAGTTTATACAGGGGGTACGAGCAGTACTTC.

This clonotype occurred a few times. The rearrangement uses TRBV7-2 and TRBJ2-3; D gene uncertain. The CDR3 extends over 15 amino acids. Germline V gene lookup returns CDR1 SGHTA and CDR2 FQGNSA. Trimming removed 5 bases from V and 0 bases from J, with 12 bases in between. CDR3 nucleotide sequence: TGTGCCAGCAGCCCATCCAGACGCAGCACAGATACGCAGTATTTT. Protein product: CASSPSRRSTDTQYF.

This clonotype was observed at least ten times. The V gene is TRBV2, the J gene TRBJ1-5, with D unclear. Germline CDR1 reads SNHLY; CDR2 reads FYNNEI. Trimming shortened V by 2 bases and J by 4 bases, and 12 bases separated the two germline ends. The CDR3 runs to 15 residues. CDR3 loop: CASSENGPSNQPQHF. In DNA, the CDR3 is TGTGCCAGCAGTGAAAACGGCCCGTCGAATCAGCCCCAGCATTTT.

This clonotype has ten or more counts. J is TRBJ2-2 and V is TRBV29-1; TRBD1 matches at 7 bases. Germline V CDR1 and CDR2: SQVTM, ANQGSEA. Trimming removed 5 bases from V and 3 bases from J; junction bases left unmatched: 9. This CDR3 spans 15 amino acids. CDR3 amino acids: CSVSRQGLDTGELFF. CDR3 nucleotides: TGCAGCGTTTCCAGACAGGGCTTGGACACCGGGGAGCTGTTTTTT.

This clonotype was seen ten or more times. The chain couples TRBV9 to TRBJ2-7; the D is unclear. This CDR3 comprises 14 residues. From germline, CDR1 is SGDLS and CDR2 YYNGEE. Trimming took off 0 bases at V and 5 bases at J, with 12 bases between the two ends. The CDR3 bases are TGTGCCAGCAGCGTAGAATGGGGTAGTCACGAGCAGTACTTC. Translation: CASSVEWGSHEQYF.

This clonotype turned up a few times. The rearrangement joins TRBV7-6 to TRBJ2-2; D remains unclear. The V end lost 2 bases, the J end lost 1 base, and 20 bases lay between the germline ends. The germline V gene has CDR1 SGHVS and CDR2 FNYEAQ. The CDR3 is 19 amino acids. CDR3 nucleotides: TGTGCCAGCAGCTTAAGCCTAATACCCCCAGAGATGAACACCGGGGAGCTGTTTTTT. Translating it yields CASSLSLIPPEMNTGELFF.

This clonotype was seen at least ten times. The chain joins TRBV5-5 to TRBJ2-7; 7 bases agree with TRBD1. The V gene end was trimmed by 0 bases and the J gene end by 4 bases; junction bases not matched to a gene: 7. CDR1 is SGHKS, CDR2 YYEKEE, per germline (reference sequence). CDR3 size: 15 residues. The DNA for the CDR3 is TGTGCCAGCAGCTTGGGACAGGGCCTTGATTACGAGCAGTACTTC. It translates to CASSLGQGLDYEQYF.

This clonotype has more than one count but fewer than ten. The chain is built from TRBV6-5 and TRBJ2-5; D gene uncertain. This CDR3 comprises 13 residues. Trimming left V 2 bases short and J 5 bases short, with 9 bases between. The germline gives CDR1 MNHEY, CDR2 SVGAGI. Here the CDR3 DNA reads TGTGCCAGCAGTTACATGGAAGGCGAGACCCAGTACTTC. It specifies CASSYMEGETQYF.

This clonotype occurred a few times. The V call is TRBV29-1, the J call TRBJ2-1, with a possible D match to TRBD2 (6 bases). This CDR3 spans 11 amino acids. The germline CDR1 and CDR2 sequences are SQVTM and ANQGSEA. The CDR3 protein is CRVAAYNEQFF. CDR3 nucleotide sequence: TGCCGGGTAGCGGCCTACAATGAGCAGTTCTTC.

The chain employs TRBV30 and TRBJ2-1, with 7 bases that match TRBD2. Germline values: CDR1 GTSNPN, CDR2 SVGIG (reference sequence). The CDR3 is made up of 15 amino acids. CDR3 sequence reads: CAWRGWGPGGDEQFF. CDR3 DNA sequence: TGTGCTTGGCGTGGTTGGGGCCCGGGAGGCGATGAGCAGTTCTTC.

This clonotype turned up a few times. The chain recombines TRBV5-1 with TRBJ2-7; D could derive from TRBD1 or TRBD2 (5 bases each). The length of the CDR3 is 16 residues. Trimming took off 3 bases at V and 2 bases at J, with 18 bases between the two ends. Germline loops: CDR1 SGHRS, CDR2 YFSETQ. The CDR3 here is CASSYATGTETYEQYF. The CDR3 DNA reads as TGCGCCAGCAGCTATGCGACCGGGACCGAGACCTACGAGCAGTACTTC.

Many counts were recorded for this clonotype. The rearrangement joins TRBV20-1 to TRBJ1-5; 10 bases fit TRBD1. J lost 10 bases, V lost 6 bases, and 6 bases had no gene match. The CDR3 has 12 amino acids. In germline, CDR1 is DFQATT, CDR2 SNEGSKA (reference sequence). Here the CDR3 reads CSARQGALPQHF. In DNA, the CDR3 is TGCAGTGCCAGACAGGGGGCGCTTCCCCAGCATTTT.

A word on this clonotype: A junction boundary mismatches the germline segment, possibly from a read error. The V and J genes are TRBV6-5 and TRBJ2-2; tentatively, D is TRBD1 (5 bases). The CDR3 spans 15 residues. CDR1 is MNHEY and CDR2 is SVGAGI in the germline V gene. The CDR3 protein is CAGSYQQGNTGELFF. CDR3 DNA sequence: TGTGCCGGCAGTTACCAGCAGGGGAACACCGGGGAGCTGTTTTTT.

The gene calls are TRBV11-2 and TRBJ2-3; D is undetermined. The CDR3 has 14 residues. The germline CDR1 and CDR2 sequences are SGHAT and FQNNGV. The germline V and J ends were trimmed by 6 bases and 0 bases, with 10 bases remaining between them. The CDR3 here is CASSTTTSTDTQYF. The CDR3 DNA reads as TGTGCCAGCAGTACCACGACTAGCACAGATACGCAGTATTTT. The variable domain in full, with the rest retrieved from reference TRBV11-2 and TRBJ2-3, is EAGVAQSPRYKIIEKRQSVAFWCNPISGHATLYWYQQILGQGPKLLIQFQNNGVVDDSQLPKDRFSAERLKGVDSTLKIQPAKLEDSAVYLCASSTTTSTDTQYFGPGTRLTVL.

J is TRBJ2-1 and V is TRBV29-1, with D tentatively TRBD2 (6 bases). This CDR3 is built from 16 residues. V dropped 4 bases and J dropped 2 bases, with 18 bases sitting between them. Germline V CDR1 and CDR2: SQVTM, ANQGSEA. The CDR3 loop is CSVGGGAEGAYNEQFF. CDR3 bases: TGCAGCGTTGGAGGTGGAGCGGAGGGAGCCTACAATGAGCAGTTCTTC.

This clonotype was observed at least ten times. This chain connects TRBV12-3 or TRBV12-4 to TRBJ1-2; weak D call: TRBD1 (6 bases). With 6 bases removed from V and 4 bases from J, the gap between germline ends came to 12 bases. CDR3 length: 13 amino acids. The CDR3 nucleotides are TGTGCCAGCAGCTCCACAGGGTCCTATGGCTACACCTTC. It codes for CASSSTGSYGYTF.

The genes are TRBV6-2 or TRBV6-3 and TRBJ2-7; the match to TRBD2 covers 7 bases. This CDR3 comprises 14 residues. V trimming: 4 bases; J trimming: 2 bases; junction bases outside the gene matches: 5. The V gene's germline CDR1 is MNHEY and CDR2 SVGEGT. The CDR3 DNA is TGTGCCAGCAGTTCAGAGGGACTACCCTACGAGCAGTACTTC. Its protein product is CASSSEGLPYEQYF.

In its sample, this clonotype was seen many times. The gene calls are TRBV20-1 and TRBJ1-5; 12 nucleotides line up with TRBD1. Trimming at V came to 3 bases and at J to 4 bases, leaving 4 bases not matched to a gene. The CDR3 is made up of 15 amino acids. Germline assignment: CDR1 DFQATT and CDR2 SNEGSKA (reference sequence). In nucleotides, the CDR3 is TGCAGTGCTAGGTGGGGACAGGGGGCAAATCAGCCCCAGCATTTT. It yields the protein CSARWGQGANQPQHF.

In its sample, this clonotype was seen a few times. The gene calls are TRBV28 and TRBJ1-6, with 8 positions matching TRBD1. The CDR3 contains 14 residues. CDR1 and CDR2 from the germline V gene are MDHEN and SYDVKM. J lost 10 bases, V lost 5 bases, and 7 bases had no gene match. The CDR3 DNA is TGTGCCAGCAGTGACGGACAGGGAGGCTCACCCCTCCACTTT. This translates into CASSDGQGGSPLHF.

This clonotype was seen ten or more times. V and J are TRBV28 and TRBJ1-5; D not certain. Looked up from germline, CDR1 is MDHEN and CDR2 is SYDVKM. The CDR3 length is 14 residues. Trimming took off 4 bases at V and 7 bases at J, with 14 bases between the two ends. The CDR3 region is CASSSPAGWQPQHF. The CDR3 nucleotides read TGTGCCAGCAGTTCTCCCGCGGGTTGGCAGCCCCAGCATTTT.